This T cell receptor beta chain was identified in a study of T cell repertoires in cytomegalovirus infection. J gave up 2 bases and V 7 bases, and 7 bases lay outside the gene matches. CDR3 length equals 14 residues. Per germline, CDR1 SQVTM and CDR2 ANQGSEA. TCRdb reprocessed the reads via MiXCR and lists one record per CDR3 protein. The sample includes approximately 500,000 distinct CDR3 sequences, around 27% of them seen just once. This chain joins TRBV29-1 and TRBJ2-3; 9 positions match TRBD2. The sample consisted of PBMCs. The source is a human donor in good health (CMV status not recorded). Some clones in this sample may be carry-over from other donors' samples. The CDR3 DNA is TGCAGCGCTGGGGGACTAGCCCCCACAGATACGCAGTATTTT. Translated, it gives CSAGGLAPTDTQYF.